The 16 T cell receptor beta chains below come from one sample, sequenced in a study of cytomegalovirus exposure and HLA in healthy donors. PCR amplification relied on 60 Vbeta primers (plus 13 Jbeta primers). Assay: immunoSEQ multiplex PCR; the TCRdb copy retains only in-frame clones and omits some. The data contain roughly 180,000 clones, 70% to 75% of them singletons. Sequenced material: PBMCs. The receptor set was obtained from a male donor in good health and CMV-seronegative.

The chain employs TRBV29-1 and TRBJ2-7, with 7 positions matching TRBD2. V dropped 6 bases and J dropped 5; count of bases not matched to a gene: 13. Germline values: CDR1 SQVTM, CDR2 ANQGSEA. This CDR3 spans 14 amino acids. CDR3 loop: CSVANWDGGNEQYF. For the CDR3, the DNA is TGCAGCGTCGCGAACTGGGACGGGGGGAACGAGCAGTACTTC.

The chain is built from TRBV6-5 and TRBJ2-3, with D maybe TRBD1 (6 bases). The germline CDR1 and CDR2 sequences are MNHEY and SVGAGI. There are 15 residues in the CDR3. V lost 6 bases, J lost 3 bases, and 16 bases lay in between. CDR3 coding DNA: TGTGCCAGCAGCCTATACAGGGCGCGGACAGATACGCAGTATTTT. This translates into CASSLYRARTDTQYF.

This chain links TRBV19 with TRBJ2-1, with D possibly matching TRBD2 (5 bases). The CDR3 spans 17 residues. From germline, CDR1 is LNHDA and CDR2 SQIVND (reference sequence). V gave up 3 bases and J gave up 1 base, with 16 bases separating them. CDR3 loop: CASSMYVWRTSYNEQFF. In DNA form, the CDR3 reads TGTGCCAGTAGTATGTATGTCTGGCGGACTTCCTACAATGAGCAGTTCTTC. Full variable domain (outside the CDR3, taken from reference TRBV19 and TRBJ2-1): DGGITQSPKYLFRKEGQNVTLSCEQNLNHDAMYWYRQDPGQGLRLIYYSQIVNDFQKGDIAEGYSVSREKKESFPLTVTSAQKNPTAFYLCASSMYVWRTSYNEQFFGPGTRLTVL.

The rearrangement links TRBV28 to TRBJ2-4; 7 bases match TRBD2. Germline CDR1 is MDHEN and CDR2 is SYDVKM. V shed 4 bases and J 0 bases; nucleotides not matched to a gene: 6. The CDR3 contains 16 residues. The CDR3 spells CASSSGGGLAKNIQYF. The CDR3 bases are TGTGCCAGCAGTTCGGGCGGGGGACTAGCCAAAAACATTCAGTACTTC.

This chain links TRBV9 with TRBJ1-5, with D uncertain. The CDR3 runs to 15 residues. Per germline, CDR1 SGDLS and CDR2 YYNGEE. V was cut by 0 bases and J by 3 bases, with 10 bases left in between. The CDR3 loop reads CASSVGDSDNQPQHF. The CDR3 DNA sequence: TGTGCCAGCAGCGTAGGGGATAGCGACAATCAGCCCCAGCATTTT.

Only a few counts were recorded for this clone. The rearrangement links TRBV7-8 to TRBJ1-5; D remains unclear. V was pared by 2 bases and J by 0 bases, with 8 bases between. CDR1 and CDR2 (germline): SGHVS, FQNEAQ. The CDR3 contains 15 residues. CDR3 DNA: TGTGCCAGCAGCTTAACAGTCTATAGCAATCAGCCCCAGCATTTT. Translation: CASSLTVYSNQPQHF.

The chain carries TRBV30 and TRBJ1-2; D unclear. Germline-derived CDR1 and CDR2 are GTSNPN and SVGIG (reference sequence). Trimming removed 3 bases at V and 7 bases at J, with 12 bases between. The CDR3 extends over 12 amino acids. The CDR3 DNA is TGTGCCTGGAGCGGGTCTAGCCTTGGCTACACCTTC. Its translation: CAWSGSSLGYTF.

The chain uses TRBV7-3 and TRBJ2-1; 11 bases line up with TRBD2. CDR3 length equals 17 residues. CDR1 and CDR2 from the germline V gene are SGHTA and FQGTGA. The trim removed 0 bases at V and 5 bases at J, leaving 6 bases unmatched. CDR3 region: CASSLTSLTSGNNEQFF. CDR3 nucleotides: TGTGCCAGCAGCTTAACGTCCCTGACTAGCGGGAACAATGAGCAGTTCTTC.

This clone has a handful of counts. The chain combines TRBV11-2 with TRBJ2-7; weak D call: TRBD1 (5 bases). The CDR3 totals 12 residues. The germline V gene has CDR1 SGHAT and CDR2 FQNNGV. V lost 7 bases, J lost 3 bases, and 10 bases lay in between. CDR3 protein: CASTNQGYEQYF. The CDR3 nucleotides read TGTGCCAGCACCAATCAGGGCTACGAGCAGTACTTC.

V and J are TRBV4-2 and TRBJ1-3; D ambiguous. The length of the CDR3 is 14 residues. From germline, CDR1 is LGHNA and CDR2 YNFKEQ. Trimming took off 5 bases at V and 0 bases at J, with 8 bases between the two ends. The CDR3 DNA reads TGTGCCAGCAGCTCGAAGCTCTCTGGAAACACCATATATTTT. Amino acids: CASSSKLSGNTIYF.

The chain employs TRBV10-3 and TRBJ2-7; TRBD1 is a possible D gene (6 bases). The CDR3 is 15 residues long. The V gene lost 0 bases and the J gene lost 1 base, with 10 bases spanning the gap. The germline CDR1 and CDR2 sequences are ENHRY and SYGVKD. The CDR3 DNA reads TGTGCCATCAGTGAGTCGCGACAGGCGTCCTACGAGCAGTACTTC. Translation gives CAISESRQASYEQYF.

This clone was recorded once. The chain recombines TRBV27 with TRBJ1-5; D possibly corresponds to TRBD1 (5 bases). The CDR3 sequence is 14 residues long. The V gene lost 6 bases and the J gene lost 7 bases, with 16 bases spanning the gap. Germline loops: CDR1 MNHEY, CDR2 SMNVEV (reference sequence). CDR3 protein: CASRPLGGRQPQHF. The CDR3 coding sequence is TGTGCCAGCAGACCTTTGGGGGGGAGACAGCCCCAGCATTTT.

This chain connects TRBV6-5 to TRBJ1-5; D is ambiguous. CDR1 and CDR2 from the germline V gene are MNHEY and SVGAGI. Trimming pared 0 bases from V and 4 bases from J, leaving 10 bases between. There are 15 residues in the CDR3. Here the CDR3 reads CASSYSKSLNQPQHF. The CDR3 bases are TGTGCCAGCAGTTACTCCAAGTCTCTAAATCAGCCCCAGCATTTT.

The chain recombines TRBV7-3 with TRBJ1-1; 7 nucleotides line up with TRBD1. The germline V gene encodes CDR1 SGHTA and CDR2 FQGTGA. The CDR3 is made up of 11 amino acids. V lost 4 bases, J lost 10 bases, and 3 bases stayed unmatched. The CDR3 DNA sequence: TGTGCCAGCAGCTGGGACAGATTAGCTTTCTTT. This gives the protein CASSWDRLAFF.

The genes are TRBV7-2 and TRBJ2-1; TRBD1 matches 8 bases. The V and J ends lost 4 bases and 7 bases, in that order; junction bases with no gene match: 3. The germline CDR1 and CDR2 sequences are SGHTA and FQGNSA. This CDR3 region has 13 residues. CDR3 loop: CASSWDRPNEQFF. CDR3 DNA: TGTGCCAGCAGCTGGGACAGGCCTAATGAGCAGTTCTTC.

The chain uses TRBV13 and TRBJ2-1; 9 nucleotides match TRBD2. The CDR3 has 15 residues. From germline, CDR1 is PRHDT and CDR2 FYEKMQ (reference sequence). Losses at the gene ends were 0 bases for V and 4 bases for J; bases not matched to a gene: 1. CDR3: CASSLGTSGYNEQFF. CDR3 nucleotides: TGTGCCAGCAGCTTAGGGACTAGCGGATACAATGAGCAGTTCTTC.